Detailed here is one TCR beta chain. Its antigen is unidentified. The PCR used 60 Vbeta and 13 Jbeta primers. Data came from immunoSEQ multiplex PCR; TCRdb stores just in-frame clones and leaves some out. The sample holds fewer than 250,000 clones; 65% to 80% are singletons and the top ten take 0.2% to 0.25%. The CDR3 sequence is 16 residues long. J lost 4 bases, V lost 5 bases, and 9 bases had no gene match. Per germline, CDR1 SSHAT and CDR2 FNYEAQ (reference sequence). This sample is part of a study of cytomegalovirus exposure and HLA in healthy donors. Study results and limitations: Across donors, most TCRs were seen rarely, yet some public ones were widespread.

The chain couples TRBV7-7 to TRBJ2-2; 8 nucleotides agree with TRBD1. This clonotype originated in a girl aged 2-10 years in good health and CMV-seronegative. Sequenced input: PBMCs. The CDR3, as DNA: TGTGCCAGCAGCCCGGGACCTGACAGGGGCACCGGGGAGCTGTTTTTT. Translated, it gives CASSPGPDRGTGELFF.